This T cell receptor (beta chain) was captured in a study of CD8+ T cells in alopecia areata. As for treatment: oral pan-JAK inhibitor, 5-10 mg twice daily. Following extraction, RNA underwent reverse transcription to cDNA, which served as the sequencing template. Clones were sequenced by immunoSEQ multiplex PCR, and TCRdb holds only the in-frame ones, with some missing. Of 150,000 to 200,000 clones in the sample, about 65% are singletons; the top ten hold approximately 1.2%. The CDR3 is made up of 14 amino acids. Germline CDR1 reads KGHSH; CDR2 reads LQKENI. V was cut by 2 bases and J by 1 base, with 8 bases left in between. With respect to this clone: In the same sample, other DNA sequences code for this CDR3.

The TCR originated in a human donor with alopecia areata. V is TRBV18 and J is TRBJ2-5; D unresolved. Sequenced material: CD4+ T cells sorted from blood, taken around week 50, from a patient treated with tofacitinib. The CDR3 loop reads CASSPRRSQETQYF. The CDR3 DNA sequence: TGTGCCAGCTCACCAAGGCGGTCCCAAGAGACCCAGTACTTC.